A selection of T cell receptor beta chains follows, all from one sample in a study of long-term antiretroviral therapy in people with HIV. Generated by immunoSEQ multiplex PCR, the TCRdb table keeps only in-frame clones and is missing some. The sample includes 20,000 to 25,000 clones, around 82% seen only once; the top ten take roughly 10%. Sequenced here: unsorted PBMCs, sampled around 2.4 years after starting antiretroviral therapy. These receptors all come from a man aged 40-50 years with HIV. Both conserved end residues are part of each CDR3. Each record gives: clone size, D gene, V gene, J gene, CDR3 DNA, CDR3 protein. D genes are given only for firm matches. Expanded clones are given a class, and other clones once, few, many or no size at all.

abundance: -
d_gene: -
v_gene: TRBV7-3
j_gene: TRBJ2-2
CDR3nt: TGTGCCAGCAGCTTAACTACGGGGGCGCCCACCGGGGAGCTGTTTTTT
CDR3aa: CASSLTTGAPTGELFF

abundance: -
d_gene: -
v_gene: TRBV5-1
j_gene: TRBJ2-1
CDR3nt: TGCGCCAGCAGCTTGGAACCGGGGACTTACAATGAGCAGTTCTTC
CDR3aa: CASSLEPGTYNEQFF

abundance: -
d_gene: -
v_gene: TRBV18
j_gene: TRBJ2-1
CDR3nt: TGTGCCAGCTCACCCGGCGGATTAAATGAGCAGTTCTTC
CDR3aa: CASSPGGLNEQFF

abundance: -
d_gene: TRBD1
v_gene: TRBV14
j_gene: TRBJ2-7
CDR3nt: TGTGCCAGCAGCCCCCGGACAGGGGGGATAGGCGAGCAGTACTTC
CDR3aa: CASSPRTGGIGEQYF

abundance: once
d_gene: -
v_gene: TRBV5-1
j_gene: TRBJ2-7
CDR3nt: TGCGCCAGCAGCGGAGGGTCTCCGGGGCCCTACGAGCAGTACTTC
CDR3aa: CASSGGSPGPYEQYF

abundance: -
d_gene: -
v_gene: TRBV29-1
j_gene: TRBJ2-3
CDR3nt: TGCATCGATCCCGCAGGTACGCAGTATTTT
CDR3aa: CIDPAGTQYF

abundance: -
d_gene: -
v_gene: TRBV19
j_gene: TRBJ2-3
CDR3nt: TGTGCCAGTAGCGGCTCTAGCACAGATACGCAGTATTTT
CDR3aa: CASSGSSTDTQYF

abundance: -
d_gene: -
v_gene: TRBV29-1
j_gene: TRBJ2-3
CDR3nt: TGCAGCGCCGAGGTGGGGGGGCTGGGCACAGATACGCAGTATTTT
CDR3aa: CSAEVGGLGTDTQYF

abundance: -
d_gene: TRBD2
v_gene: TRBV2
j_gene: TRBJ2-5
CDR3nt: TGTGCCAGCGGACTAGCGGGGGGCCATCAAGAGACCCAGTACTTC
CDR3aa: CASGLAGGHQETQYF

abundance: -
d_gene: -
v_gene: TRBV11-1
j_gene: TRBJ1-1
CDR3nt: TGTGCCAGCAGCACGGGCATCGGGACTGAAGCTTTCTTT
CDR3aa: CASSTGIGTEAFF

abundance: -
d_gene: -
v_gene: TRBV27
j_gene: TRBJ2-3
CDR3nt: TGTGCCAGCAGAACGGGGTATGGGGCAGATACGCAGTATTTT
CDR3aa: CASRTGYGADTQYF

abundance: few
d_gene: -
v_gene: TRBV19
j_gene: TRBJ1-5
CDR3nt: TGTGCCAGTAGTATAGGGTATAGCAATCAGCCCCAGCATTTT
CDR3aa: CASSIGYSNQPQHF

abundance: -
d_gene: -
v_gene: TRBV27
j_gene: TRBJ2-7
CDR3nt: TGTGCCAGCAGTTTATCTGGTGGCCGCTACGGCGAGCAGTACTTC
CDR3aa: CASSLSGGRYGEQYF

abundance: -
d_gene: TRBD2
v_gene: TRBV27
j_gene: TRBJ2-1
CDR3nt: TGTGCCAGCAGTCCGGGACTAACCTACAATGAGCAGTTCTTC
CDR3aa: CASSPGLTYNEQFF

abundance: -
d_gene: -
v_gene: TRBV7-9
j_gene: TRBJ2-5
CDR3nt: TGTGCCAGCAGCCCCAACCCCCTAGCACAAGAGACCCAGTACTTC
CDR3aa: CASSPNPLAQETQYF

abundance: once
d_gene: -
v_gene: TRBV5-1
j_gene: TRBJ2-1
CDR3nt: TGCGCCAGCAGCTTGGGGCTAGCGCCCTCCTACAATGAGCAGTTCTTC
CDR3aa: CASSLGLAPSYNEQFF

abundance: medium-sized
d_gene: -
v_gene: TRBV7-9
j_gene: TRBJ2-3
CDR3nt: TGTGCCAGCAGCGCGCTGGTGGGCGGGAATAGGCCAGATACGCAGTATTTT
CDR3aa: CASSALVGGNRPDTQYF

abundance: -
d_gene: TRBD2
v_gene: TRBV28
j_gene: TRBJ2-1
CDR3nt: TGTGCCAGCAGTCCCCAAGGACTAGCGGGGAATGAGCAGTTCTTC
CDR3aa: CASSPQGLAGNEQFF

abundance: -
d_gene: TRBD1
v_gene: TRBV18
j_gene: TRBJ1-1
CDR3nt: TGTGCCAGCTCACCCGGGACAGGGGCGGACACTGAAGCTTTCTTT
CDR3aa: CASSPGTGADTEAFF

abundance: -
d_gene: -
v_gene: TRBV11-2
j_gene: TRBJ2-7
CDR3nt: TGTGCCAGCAGCTTAATCCGTCCCTACGAGCAGTACTTC
CDR3aa: CASSLIRPYEQYF

abundance: few
d_gene: -
v_gene: TRBV4-1
j_gene: TRBJ2-2
CDR3nt: TGCGCCAGCAGCCCAGGGTTGACCGGGGAGCTGTTTTTT
CDR3aa: CASSPGLTGELFF

abundance: -
d_gene: -
v_gene: TRBV4-2
j_gene: TRBJ2-3
CDR3nt: TGTGCCAGCAGCCAAGTCGCCACTAGCACAGATACGCAGTATTTT
CDR3aa: CASSQVATSTDTQYF